Presented here are 7 T cell receptor beta chains from one specimen sequenced in a study of OX40 agonist ivuxolimab in advanced cancers. Profiled with immunoSEQ multiplex PCR; TCRdb holds only in-frame clones, not every one. This sample has fewer than 65,000 clones, with over 80% found just once. Sequencing used CD4+ or CD8+ T cells sorted from blood, obtained in a trial of the OX40 agonist ivuxolimab. Receptors were obtained from an adult with an advanced solid tumor such as melanoma, head and neck, liver or kidney cancer.

V gene TRBV2 combines with J gene TRBJ2-1, with D unclear. Germline assignment: CDR1 SNHLY and CDR2 FYNNEI. The CDR3 sequence is 11 residues long. V lost 4 bases, J lost 7 bases, and 5 bases lay in between. The CDR3 nucleotides read TGTGCCAGCAGTGTGTTTAATGAGCAGTTCTTC. It codes for CASSVFNEQFF. Variable domain in full (rest from reference TRBV2 and TRBJ2-1): EPEVTQTPSHQVTQMGQEVILRCVPISNHLYFYWYRQILGQKVEFLVSFYNNEISEKSEIFDDQFSVERPDGSNFTLKIRSTKLEDSAMYFCASSVFNEQFFGPGTRLTVL.

The chain couples TRBV7-2 to TRBJ2-1, with TRBD2 matching over 12 bases. Per germline, CDR1 SGHTA and CDR2 FQGNSA. CDR3 length equals 14 residues. Trimming at V came to 7 bases and at J to 9 bases, leaving 7 bases not matched to a gene. This chain's CDR3 is CASKLTSGSSEQFF. CDR3 nucleotides: TGTGCCAGCAAGTTGACTAGCGGGAGTAGTGAGCAGTTCTTC.

This chain joins TRBV9 and TRBJ2-5; D may match TRBD1 or TRBD2 (5 bases each). V was shortened by 4 bases and J by 5 bases, with 18 bases between the two germline ends. The length of the CDR3 is 15 residues. CDR1 SGDLS and CDR2 YYNGEE come from the germline V gene. The CDR3 nucleotides are TGTGCCAGCAGCTCCCACGGGGCAGGGCTTGAGACCCAGTACTTC. Amino acids: CASSSHGAGLETQYF.

The gene calls are TRBV9 and TRBJ2-2; TRBD2 might be the D (5 bases). Germline V gives CDR1 SGDLS, CDR2 YYNGEE. This CDR3 has 15 residues. V gave up 2 bases and J gave up 2 bases, with 10 bases separating them. The CDR3 sequence is CASSVSSRNTGELFF. The CDR3 DNA reads TGTGCCAGCAGCGTCTCTAGCAGAAACACCGGGGAGCTGTTTTTT.

The CDR3 DNA reads as TGCGCCAGCAGCCTCCGGGGCGAGCAGTACTTC. Amino acid sequence: CASSLRGEQYF. The chain has TRBV5-1 and TRBJ2-7; TRBD2 is a possible D gene (5 bases). Trimming took off 4 bases at V and 6 bases at J, with 8 bases between the two ends. The germline gives CDR1 SGHRS, CDR2 YFSETQ. This CDR3 spans 11 amino acids.

J is TRBJ2-7 and V is TRBV9, with D hard to call. Germline V gives CDR1 SGDLS, CDR2 YYNGEE. V lost 2 bases and J 4 bases, leaving 13 bases between the germline ends. The CDR3 is made up of 14 amino acids. CDR3 bases: TGTGCCAGCAGCGTGTCCGCCAGAACGTACGAGCAGTACTTC. It encodes CASSVSARTYEQYF.

This rearrangement joins TRBV15 to TRBJ1-4; perhaps TRBD1 as D (6 bases). There are 13 residues in the CDR3. Germline V gene sequence: CDR1 LNHNV, CDR2 YYDKDF (reference sequence). Between the trimmed V and J ends, which lost 5 bases and 8 bases, there was a span of 12 bases. The CDR3 DNA sequence: TGTGCCACCAGCGGGGGGGCAGAGGAAAAACTGTTTTTT. It yields the protein CATSGGAEEKLFF.